Shown below are 12 T cell receptor beta chains from a single sample sequenced in a study of beta chain features in type 1 diabetes. Whole-study findings and limits: Among patients with Type 1 diabetes, TCRB CDR3s were moderately but significantly shorter in every one of the four CD4+ subsets.

Expressed TCRB transcripts got sequenced, as all isolated RNA was reverse transcribed. Generated by immunoSEQ multiplex PCR, the TCRdb table keeps only in-frame clones and is missing some. This sample has some 270,000 clones, with approximately 11% found just once. Which antigens these TCRs recognize remains unknown. The sequenced sample consisted of naive CD4+ T cells from blood. These receptor sequences come from a man aged 25-45 years with type 1 diabetes.

This clone was detected a few times. The chain combines TRBV5-4 with TRBJ2-1; D may be TRBD2 (5 bases). CDR1 and CDR2 from the germline V gene are SGHNT and YYREEE (reference sequence). The CDR3 sequence is 16 residues long. The V end was cut by 6 bases, the J end by 1 base, with 17 bases between. The DNA for the CDR3 is TGTGCCAGCAACCCACTAGGCCGGTCGTCCTACAATGAGCAGTTCTTC. It yields the protein CASNPLGRSSYNEQFF.

The rearrangement joins TRBV7-2 to TRBJ1-1; D not resolved. CDR1 is SGHTA and CDR2 is FQGNSA in the germline V gene. There are 14 residues in the CDR3. The germline V and J ends were trimmed by 2 bases and 5 bases, with 12 bases remaining between them. In DNA form, the CDR3 reads TGTGCCAGCAGCTTACAGGAGGCGTTGACTGAAGCTTTCTTT. Its protein product is CASSLQEALTEAFF.

The chain uses TRBV5-4 and TRBJ2-5; D is unresolved. In germline, CDR1 is SGHNT, CDR2 YYREEE (reference sequence). The CDR3 has 13 amino acids. Trimming removed 2 bases from V and 7 bases from J, with 12 bases in between. CDR3 residues: CASSLTAPGTQYF. The CDR3, as DNA: TGTGCCAGCAGCTTAACAGCCCCCGGGACCCAGTACTTC.

This chain connects TRBV18 to TRBJ2-5, with TRBD2 identical over 11 bases. The germline V gene has CDR1 KGHSH and CDR2 LQKENI. The CDR3 has 14 amino acids. Losses at the gene ends were 3 bases for V and 3 bases for J; bases not matched to a gene: 0. CDR3 in amino acids: CASSPTSGEETQYF. For the CDR3, the DNA is TGTGCCAGCTCACCGACTAGCGGGGAAGAGACCCAGTACTTC.

This clone was seen only a few times. The chain combines TRBV6-6 with TRBJ1-4; 9 bases are shared with TRBD1. V lost 8 bases, J lost 7 bases, and 8 bases stayed unmatched. The CDR3 covers 14 residues. The germline gives CDR1 MNHNY, CDR2 SVGAGI (reference sequence). In nucleotides, the CDR3 is TGTGCCAGCGCACAGGGGGCGCGTGTTGAAAAACTGTTTTTT. Translation: CASAQGARVEKLFF.

As for this clone: The junction and the germline gene differ at one end; a read error may be behind it. The chain recombines TRBV5-1 with TRBJ2-1, with 15 bases lining up with TRBD2. CDR3 length: 17 residues. Germline V gene lookup returns CDR1 SGHRS and CDR2 YFSETQ. This CDR3 is CASTLSKGLAGGNEQFF. CDR3 sequence (DNA): TGCGCCAGCACCTTGTCTAAGGGACTAGCGGGGGGTAATGAGCAGTTCTTC. The entire variable domain, with the rest obtained from reference TRBV5-1 and TRBJ2-1, is as follows: KAGVTQTPRYLIKTRGQQVTLSCSPISGHRSVSWYQQTPGQGLQFLFEYFSETQRNKGNFPGRFSGRQFSNSRSEMNVSTLELGDSALYLCASTLSKGLAGGNEQFFGPGTRLTVL.

This clone was found a few times. The chain couples TRBV30 to TRBJ1-2; D may be TRBD1 (6 bases). This CDR3 comprises 12 residues. Per germline, CDR1 GTSNPN and CDR2 SVGIG (reference sequence). V dropped 4 bases and J dropped 4 bases, with 10 bases sitting between them. CDR3 amino acids: CAWMVQGYGYTF. The CDR3, as DNA: TGTGCCTGGATGGTACAGGGCTATGGCTACACCTTC. The full variable domain, completed using reference TRBV30 and TRBJ1-2, is SQTIHQWPATLVQPVGSPLSLECTVEGTSNPNLYWYRQAAGRGLQLLFYSVGIGQISSEVPQNLSASRPQDRQFILSSKKLLLSDSGFYLCAWMVQGYGYTFGSGTRLTVV.

This clone was recorded a few times. The V and J genes are TRBV4-2 and TRBJ1-4, with D unclear. The CDR3 runs 14 residues. V lost 0 bases and J 3 bases, leaving 5 bases between the germline ends. Germline CDR1 and CDR2: LGHNA and YNFKEQ. This chain's CDR3 is CASSQEQSNEKLFF. Written as DNA, the CDR3 is TGTGCCAGCAGCCAAGAACAGTCTAATGAAAAACTGTTTTTT.

CDR3 sequence: CSGRDNNYGYTF. The CDR3 DNA follows: TGCAGCGGACGGGACAACAACTATGGCTACACCTTC. V gene TRBV29-1 combines with J gene TRBJ1-2, with D possibly TRBD1 on 6 matching bases. The CDR3 totals 12 residues. V gave up 7 bases and J gave up 2 bases, with 11 bases separating them. Germline CDR1 and CDR2: SQVTM and ANQGSEA.

This clone has just a few counts. J is TRBJ2-7 and V is TRBV28; D is unresolved. CDR1 and CDR2 from the germline V gene are MDHEN and SYDVKM. The CDR3 loop spans 13 amino acids. The V end lost 3 bases, the J end lost 7 bases, and 13 bases lay between the germline ends. This CDR3 is CASSLASAKEQYF. In nucleotides, the CDR3 is TGTGCCAGCAGTTTGGCCAGCGCGAAGGAGCAGTACTTC.

This clone was counted between two and nine times. The gene calls are TRBV30 and TRBJ2-3, with a weak D call TRBD1 (6 bases). Germline values: CDR1 GTSNPN, CDR2 SVGIG (reference sequence). The CDR3 contains 15 residues. The V end was cut by 1 base, the J end by 1 base, with 12 bases between. CDR3 sequence: CAWSGWGQGTDTQYF. DNA for the CDR3: TGTGCCTGGAGTGGGTGGGGGCAAGGCACAGATACGCAGTATTTT. Looking up the rest from reference TRBV30 and TRBJ2-3 gives the full variable domain: SQTIHQWPATLVQPVGSPLSLECTVEGTSNPNLYWYRQAAGRGLQLLFYSVGIGQISSEVPQNLSASRPQDRQFILSSKKLLLSDSGFYLCAWSGWGQGTDTQYFGPGTRLTVL.

This clone was picked up a small number of times. The V gene is TRBV20-1, the J gene TRBJ1-1; D possibly corresponds to TRBD1 (5 bases). V lost 6 bases to trimming and J lost 5 bases, with 10 bases between them. This CDR3 has 11 amino acids. Germline loops: CDR1 DFQATT, CDR2 SNEGSKA (reference sequence). In nucleotides, the CDR3 is TGCAGTGCAGGGGTGCGGACTGAAGCTTTCTTT. Amino acid sequence: CSAGVRTEAFF.